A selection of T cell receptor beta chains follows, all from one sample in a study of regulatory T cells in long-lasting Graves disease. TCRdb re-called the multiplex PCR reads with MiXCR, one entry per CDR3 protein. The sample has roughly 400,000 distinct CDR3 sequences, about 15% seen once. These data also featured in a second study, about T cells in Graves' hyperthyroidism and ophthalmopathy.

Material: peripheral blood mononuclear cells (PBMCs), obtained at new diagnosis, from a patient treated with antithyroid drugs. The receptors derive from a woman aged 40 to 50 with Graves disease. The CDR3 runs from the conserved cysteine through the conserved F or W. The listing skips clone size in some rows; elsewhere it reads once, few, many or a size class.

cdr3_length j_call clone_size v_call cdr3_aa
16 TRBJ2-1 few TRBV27 CASSLTTTLSYNEQFF
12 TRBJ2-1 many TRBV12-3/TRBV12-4 CASSFWGNEQFF
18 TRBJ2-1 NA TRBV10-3 CAIPKSGLAGGSYNEQFF
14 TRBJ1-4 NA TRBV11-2 CASSLGITDEKLFF
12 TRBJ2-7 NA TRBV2 CASTWTAYEQYF
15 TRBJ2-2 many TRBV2 CASSEVGGNTGELFF
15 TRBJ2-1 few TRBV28 CASSFSTGGGNEQFF
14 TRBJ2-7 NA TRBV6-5 CASSYRNEVDEQYF
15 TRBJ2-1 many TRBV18 CASSPEREGHNEQFF
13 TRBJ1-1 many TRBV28 CASRYRRYTEAFF
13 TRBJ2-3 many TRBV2 CASTKLVTDTQYF
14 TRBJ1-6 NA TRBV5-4 CASSLYSEGSPLHF
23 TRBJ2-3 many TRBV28 CASSLYLGDPDPSGTSFLDTQYF
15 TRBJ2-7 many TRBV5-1 CASSLSASGSGEQYF
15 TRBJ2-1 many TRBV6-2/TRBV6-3 CASSEWGNSYNEQFF
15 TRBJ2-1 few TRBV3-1 CANSASTLGIDEQFF
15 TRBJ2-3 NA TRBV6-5 CASSSPREATDTQYF
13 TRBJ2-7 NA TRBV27 CASSTSTHYEQYF
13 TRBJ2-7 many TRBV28 CASVRGQGNEQYF
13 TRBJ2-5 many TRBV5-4 CASSPDASETQYF
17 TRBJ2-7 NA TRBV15 CATSTTLLAGVDYEQYF
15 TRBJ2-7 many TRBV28 CASSHQREGRYEQYF
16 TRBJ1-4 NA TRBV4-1 CASSHPGQGTNEKLFF
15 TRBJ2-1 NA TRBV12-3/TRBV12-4 CASGGRGLEDNEQFF
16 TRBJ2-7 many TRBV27 CASTQSAGTGVYEQYF
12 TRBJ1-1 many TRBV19 CASSIGNTEAFF
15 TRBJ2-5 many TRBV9 CASSGGTGMRETQYF
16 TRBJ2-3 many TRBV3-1 CASSPSLGKHTDTQYF
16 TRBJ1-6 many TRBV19 CASSWTGPGINSPLHF
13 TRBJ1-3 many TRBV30 CAWIPTVGNTIYF
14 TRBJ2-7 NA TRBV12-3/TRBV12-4 CASSGNRGIYEQYF
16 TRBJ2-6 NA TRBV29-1 CSAFGTVNSGANVLTF
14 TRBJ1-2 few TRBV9 CASSAREGMDGYTF
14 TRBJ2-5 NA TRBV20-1 CSARGSGEWETQYF
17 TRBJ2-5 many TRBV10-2 CASSESRSREGQETQYF
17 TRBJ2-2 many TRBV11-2 CASSLAWGGRIGGELFF
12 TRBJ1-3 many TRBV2 CASGTDGNTIYF
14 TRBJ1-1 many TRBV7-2 CASSPDGENTEAFF
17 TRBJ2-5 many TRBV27 CASSLVGHSIYQETQYF
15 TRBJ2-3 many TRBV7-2 CASSLVSGTTDTQYF
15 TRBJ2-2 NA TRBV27 CASSLSGWDTGELFF
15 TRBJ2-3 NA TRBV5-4 CATMDGVASTDTQYF
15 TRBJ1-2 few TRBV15 CATSRGGGTNYGYTF
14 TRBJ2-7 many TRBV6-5 CASSYGQAAYEQYF
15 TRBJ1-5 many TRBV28 CASRVTSYSNQPQHF
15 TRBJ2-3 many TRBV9 CASSEDTPATDTQYF
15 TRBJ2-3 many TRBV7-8 CASSVKRGGTDTQYF
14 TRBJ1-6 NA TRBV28 CASSLGQGNSPLYF
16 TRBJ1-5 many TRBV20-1 CSAAPSTGTGRQPQHF
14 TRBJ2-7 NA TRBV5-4 CASSQDYLAYEQYF
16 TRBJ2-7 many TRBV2 CASTASLAASSYEQYF
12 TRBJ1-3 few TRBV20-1 CSARGDLGTIYF
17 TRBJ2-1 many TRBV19 CASSLGTGEFNYNEQFF
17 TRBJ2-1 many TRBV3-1 CASSQVPDARPYNEQFF
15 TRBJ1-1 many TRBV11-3 CASSLDPLRTPEAFF
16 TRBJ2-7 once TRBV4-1 CASSQDATSGSYEQYF